This is a list of T cell receptor beta chains from one sample in a study of Ad26.COV2.S vaccination and SARS-CoV-2 variants. The data were produced by immunoSEQ multiplex PCR, yet TCRdb's version contains in-frame clones alone and is incomplete. This table has about 350,000 clones, approximately 86% appearing once. Source: peripheral blood, taken in a trial of Ad26.COV2.S vaccine versus placebo. Receptors originate from a person aged 18 to 59 who received the Ad26.COV2.S COVID-19 vaccine or a placebo. The CDR3 runs from the conserved cysteine through the conserved F or W. A D gene is named only where the DNA matches it firmly. Size tells how often a clone was seen (once, few, many) or the class of an expanded clone, and some rows leave it out.

size	D	J	V	DNA	CDR3
NA	TRBD2	TRBJ2-3	TRBV3-1/TRBV3-2	TGTGCCAGCAGCCCCCGACTAGCGGGGGGGCACGGCACAGATACGCAGTATTTT	CASSPRLAGGHGTDTQYF
NA	TRBD1	TRBJ1-2	TRBV5-4	TGTGCCAGCAGCAAAGGGTCCGGGACAGGGACAACCGGCTACACCTTC	CASSKGSGTGTTGYTF
NA	NA	TRBJ1-1	TRBV5-4	TGTGCCAGCAGCTTGGCGACAGAAACGAACACTGAAGCTTTCTTT	CASSLATETNTEAFF
NA	NA	TRBJ1-5	TRBV7-2	TGTGCCAGCAGCTTAGTTGGGGGCTGGGGCAATCAGCCCCAGCATTTT	CASSLVGGWGNQPQHF
NA	TRBD1	TRBJ2-1	TRBV19	TGTGCCAGTAGTATTGGACAGGGAAGGCGCAATGAGCAGTTCTTC	CASSIGQGRRNEQFF
NA	TRBD1	TRBJ2-7	TRBV11-3	TGTGCCAGCAGCCTAGGGTACAGGGGGTTTGCCGAGCAGTACTTC	CASSLGYRGFAEQYF
NA	TRBD2	TRBJ2-7	TRBV5-4	TGTGCCAGCAGCCTCCTGACTAGCGGGAGCTCCTACGAGCAGTACTTC	CASSLLTSGSSYEQYF
once	TRBD2	TRBJ2-1	TRBV7-3	TGTGCCAGCAGCCGACAAGGACTAGCTAATGAGCAGTTCTTC	CASSRQGLANEQFF
NA	NA	TRBJ1-2	TRBV4-1	TGCGCCAGCAGCCCGATGGGGGGGATGGACTATGGCTACACCTTC	CASSPMGGMDYGYTF
NA	NA	TRBJ2-3	TRBV2	TGTGCCAGCAGTTTGACGACTGTCACAGATACGCAGTATTTT	CASSLTTVTDTQYF
NA	TRBD2	TRBJ2-7	TRBV10-3	TGTGCCATCAGTGAGTCTAGCGGGACGGACGAGCAGTACTTC	CAISESSGTDEQYF
NA	NA	TRBJ2-1	TRBV7-2	TGTGCCAGCAGCGCGGGGACCACCGGGAACAATGAGCAGTTCTTC	CASSAGTTGNNEQFF
NA	NA	TRBJ1-5	TRBV4-3	TGCGCCAGCAGCCAACAACTCGGTCAGCCCCAGCATTTT	CASSQQLGQPQHF
once	NA	TRBJ1-2	TRBV6-6	TGTGCCAGCAGTGGGTACTATGGCTACACCTTC	CASSGYYGYTF
NA	NA	TRBJ1-1	TRBV3-1/TRBV3-2	TGTGCCAGCAGCCAAGGATTAAACACTGAAGCTTTCTTT	CASSQGLNTEAFF
NA	NA	TRBJ1-2	TRBV6-2/TRBV6-3	TGTGCCAGCAGCGGCTACAGGGCCCTTGGCTACACCTTC	CASSGYRALGYTF
few	NA	TRBJ2-7	TRBV5-5	TGTGCCAGCAGCTTGGAGCCCAGCAGGGGATACGAGCAGTACTTC	CASSLEPSRGYEQYF
NA	TRBD1	TRBJ2-7	TRBV4-3	TGCGCCAGCAGCCAAGCCCGGGACAGGGATAATTGGGAGCAGTACTTC	CASSQARDRDNWEQYF
NA	TRBD2	TRBJ2-1	TRBV6-5	TGTGCCAGCCGCGCATTGACTAGCGGGAGCGATGAGCAGTTCTTC	CASRALTSGSDEQFF
NA	NA	TRBJ1-1	TRBV24-1	TGTGCCACGGCTAGTAGCTCGGGGAACACTGAAGCTTTCTTT	CATASSSGNTEAFF
NA	NA	TRBJ2-2	TRBV5-4	TGTGCCAGCAGCTTGGTGGGCAGGTCGAACACCGGGGAGCTGTTTTTT	CASSLVGRSNTGELFF
NA	NA	TRBJ2-1	TRBV7-3	TGTGCCAGCAGCGGGAGCAATTACAATGAGCAGTTCTTC	CASSGSNYNEQFF
NA	NA	TRBJ1-5	TRBV18	TGTGCCAGCTCACCAGCGCAGGGTGATCAGCCCCAGCATTTT	CASSPAQGDQPQHF
NA	TRBD1	TRBJ1-2	TRBV2	TGTGCCAGCAGTGCTTCTCGGACAGGGCGCTATGGCTACACCTTC	CASSASRTGRYGYTF
NA	TRBD1	TRBJ1-5	TRBV5-1	TGCGCCAGCAGCTCGCCGCGACAGGGGAGCAATCAGCCCCAGCATTTT	CASSSPRQGSNQPQHF
NA	NA	TRBJ1-6	TRBV4-3	TGCGCCAGCAGCCAAGCAAGATATAATAATTCACCCCTCCACTTT	CASSQARYNNSPLHF
once	TRBD2	TRBJ2-3	TRBV27	TGTGCCAGCAGCCCCTCCCGGACTAGCGTGATAACAGATACGCAGTATTTT	CASSPSRTSVITDTQYF
many	NA	TRBJ1-6	TRBV4-1	TGCGCCAGCAGCCAGGCCCTAACTTATAATTCACCCCTCCACTTT	CASSQALTYNSPLHF
NA	TRBD2	TRBJ2-7	TRBV28	TGTGCCAGCAGTCCCCGACTAGCGGGGGCACTCGAGCAGTACTTC	CASSPRLAGALEQYF
NA	NA	TRBJ2-3	TRBV24-1	TGTGCCACCACCGGGGGGCACACAGATACGCAGTATTTT	CATTGGHTDTQYF
once	NA	TRBJ2-1	TRBV4-2	TGTGCCAGCAGCCAAGTCGCGGCTGGCTACAATGAGCAGTTCTTC	CASSQVAAGYNEQFF
NA	NA	TRBJ2-6	TRBV28	TGTGCCAGCAGTTTCCCGGACAGAGGGTCTGGGGCCAACGTCCTGACTTTC	CASSFPDRGSGANVLTF
NA	TRBD1	TRBJ2-7	TRBV28	TGTGCCAGCAGTTTGGACAGGTACGGAGTCGACGAGCAGTACTTC	CASSLDRYGVDEQYF
NA	TRBD1	TRBJ1-1	TRBV4-3	TGCGCCAGCAGCCTCCAGGGGGCGCGCACTGAAGCTTTCTTT	CASSLQGARTEAFF
NA	NA	TRBJ2-3	TRBV18	TGTGCCAGCTCACCACCGGAGAGGTGGGGAAGCACAGATACGCAGTATTTT	CASSPPERWGSTDTQYF
few	NA	TRBJ1-1	TRBV7-2	TGTGCCAGCAGCACCCGTGGGGCCACGGTGAACACTGAAGCTTTCTTT	CASSTRGATVNTEAFF
NA	NA	TRBJ2-7	TRBV5-1	TGCGCCAGCAGCTCCGAATCGGGACGGTACTACGAGCAGTACTTC	CASSSESGRYYEQYF
many	NA	TRBJ2-2	TRBV6-1	TGTGCCAGCAGTGAATTACTGGGGAACACCGGGGAGCTGTTTTTT	CASSELLGNTGELFF
NA	NA	TRBJ1-6	TRBV28	TGTGCCAGCCTCGGACCCGGGACAAAAAATAATTCACCCCTCCACTTT	CASLGPGTKNNSPLHF
NA	NA	TRBJ2-2	TRBV7-9	TGTGCCAGCAGCCCGACTTTCGGACGGGAGAACACCGGGGAGCTGTTTTTT	CASSPTFGRENTGELFF
NA	NA	TRBJ1-2	TRBV27	TGTACCCGGGGGGAGACCTATGGCTACACCTTC	CTRGETYGYTF
NA	NA	TRBJ2-4	TRBV7-2	TGTGCCAGCAGCACCCGGAATAACATTCAGTACTTC	CASSTRNNIQYF